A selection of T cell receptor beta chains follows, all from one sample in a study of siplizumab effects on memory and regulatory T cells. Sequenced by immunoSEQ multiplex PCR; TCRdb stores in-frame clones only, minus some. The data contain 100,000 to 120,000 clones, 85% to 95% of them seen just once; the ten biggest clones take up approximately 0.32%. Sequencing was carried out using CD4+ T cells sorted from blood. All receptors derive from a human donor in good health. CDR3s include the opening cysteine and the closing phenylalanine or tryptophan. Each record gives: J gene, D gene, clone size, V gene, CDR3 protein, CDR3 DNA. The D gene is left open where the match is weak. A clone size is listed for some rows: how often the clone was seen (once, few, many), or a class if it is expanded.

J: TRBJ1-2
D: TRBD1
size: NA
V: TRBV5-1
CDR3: CASTPAGTGSNYGYTF
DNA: TGCGCCAGCACCCCTGCCGGGACAGGGTCGAACTATGGCTACACCTTC

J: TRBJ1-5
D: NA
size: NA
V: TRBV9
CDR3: CASSVGPSSNQPQHF
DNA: TGTGCCAGCAGCGTAGGGCCATCTAGCAATCAGCCCCAGCATTTT

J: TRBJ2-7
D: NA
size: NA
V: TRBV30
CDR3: CAWSVHGTYEQYF
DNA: TGTGCCTGGAGTGTGCACGGGACCTACGAGCAGTACTTC

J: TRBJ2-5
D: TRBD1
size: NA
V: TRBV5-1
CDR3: CASSLDNTGEETQYF
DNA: TGCGCCAGCAGCTTGGATAACACAGGGGAAGAGACCCAGTACTTC

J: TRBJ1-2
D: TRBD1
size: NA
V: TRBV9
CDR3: CASSPTGAGYTF
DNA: TGTGCCAGCAGCCCGACAGGGGCGGGCTACACCTTC

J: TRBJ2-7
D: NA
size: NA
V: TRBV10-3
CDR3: CAISESPQTPYEQYF
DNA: TGTGCCATCAGTGAGTCGCCCCAGACCCCCTACGAGCAGTACTTC

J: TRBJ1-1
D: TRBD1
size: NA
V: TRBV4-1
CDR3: CASSPGQGYTEAFF
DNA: TGCGCCAGCAGCCCAGGACAGGGCTACACTGAAGCTTTCTTT

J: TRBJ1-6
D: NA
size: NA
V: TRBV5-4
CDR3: CASSYGPEPGNSPLHF
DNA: TGTGCCAGCAGTTATGGACCCGAACCTGGTAATTCACCCCTCCACTTT

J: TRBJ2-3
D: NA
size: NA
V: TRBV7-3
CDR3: CASSFGSTDTQYF
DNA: TGTGCCAGCAGCTTCGGGAGCACAGATACGCAGTATTTT

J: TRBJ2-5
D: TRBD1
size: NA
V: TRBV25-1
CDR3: CASSGSPGQGLETQYF
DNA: TGTGCCAGCAGTGGGTCTCCGGGACAGGGGTTGGAGACCCAGTACTTC

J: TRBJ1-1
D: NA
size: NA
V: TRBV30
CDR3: CAWSDPNGYNTEAFF
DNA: TGTGCCTGGAGTGACCCTAACGGTTATAACACTGAAGCTTTCTTT

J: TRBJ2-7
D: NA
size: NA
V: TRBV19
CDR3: CASSVAGDSSYEQYF
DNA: TGTGCCAGTAGTGTTGCGGGGGACAGCTCCTACGAGCAGTACTTC

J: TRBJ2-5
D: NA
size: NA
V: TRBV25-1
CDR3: CASSPSRGHLETQYF
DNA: TGTGCCAGCAGTCCCTCACGGGGGCATTTGGAGACCCAGTACTTC

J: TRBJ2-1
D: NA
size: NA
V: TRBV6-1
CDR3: CASRTGIEQFF
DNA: TGTGCCAGCAGGACTGGAATTGAGCAGTTCTTC

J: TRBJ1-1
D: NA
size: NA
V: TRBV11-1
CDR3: CASSLRGGNTEAFF
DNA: TGTGCCAGCAGCTTAAGAGGCGGGAACACTGAAGCTTTCTTT

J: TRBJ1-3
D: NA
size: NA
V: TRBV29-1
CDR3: CSVGGPGTNSGNTIYF
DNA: TGCAGCGTTGGAGGCCCGGGGACAAATTCTGGAAACACCATATATTTT

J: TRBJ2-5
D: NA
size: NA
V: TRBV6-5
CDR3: CASTGQGTETQYF
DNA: TGTGCCAGCACGGGTCAGGGGACCGAGACCCAGTACTTC

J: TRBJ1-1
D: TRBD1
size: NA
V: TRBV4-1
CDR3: CASSPLFGKTGGLEEAFF
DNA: TGCGCCAGCAGCCCGTTATTCGGAAAAACAGGGGGCCTGGAGGAAGCTTTCTTT

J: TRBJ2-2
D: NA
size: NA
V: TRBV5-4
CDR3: CASSLSLGVGELFF
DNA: TGTGCCAGCAGCTTGAGTCTGGGTGTCGGGGAGCTGTTTTTT

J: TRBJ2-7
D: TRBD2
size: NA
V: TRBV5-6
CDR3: CASSLGSGSLLSYEQYF
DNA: TGTGCCAGCAGCTTGGGTAGCGGGAGCCTACTATCCTACGAGCAGTACTTC

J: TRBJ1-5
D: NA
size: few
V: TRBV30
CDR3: CAWTGNGNQPQHF
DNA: TGTGCCTGGACAGGGAACGGCAATCAGCCCCAGCATTTT

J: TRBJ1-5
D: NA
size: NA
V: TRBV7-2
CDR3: CASSLARRSNQPQHF
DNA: TGTGCCAGCAGCTTAGCGAGACGGTCCAATCAGCCCCAGCATTTT

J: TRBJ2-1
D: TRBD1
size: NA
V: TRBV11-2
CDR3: CASSSNRGSYNEQFF
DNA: TGTGCCAGCAGCTCGAACAGGGGCTCCTACAATGAGCAGTTCTTC

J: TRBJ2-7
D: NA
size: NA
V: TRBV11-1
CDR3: CASGKRAFSYEQYF
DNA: TGTGCCAGCGGCAAGCGGGCCTTCTCCTACGAGCAGTACTTC

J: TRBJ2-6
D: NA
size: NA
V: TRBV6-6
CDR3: CATMGVRNGANVLTF
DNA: TGTGCCACCATGGGGGTACGGAACGGGGCCAACGTCCTGACTTTC

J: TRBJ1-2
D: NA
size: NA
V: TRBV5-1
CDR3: CASSLGQQIYGYTF
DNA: TGCGCCAGCAGCTTGGGGCAGCAAATCTATGGCTACACCTTC

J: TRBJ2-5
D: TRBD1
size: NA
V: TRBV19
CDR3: CASTGTGGPETQYF
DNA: TGTGCCAGTACCGGGACAGGGGGTCCGGAGACCCAGTACTTC

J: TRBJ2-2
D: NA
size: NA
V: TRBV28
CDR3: CASSLGITGELFF
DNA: TGTGCCAGCAGTTTGGGGATCACCGGGGAGCTGTTTTTT

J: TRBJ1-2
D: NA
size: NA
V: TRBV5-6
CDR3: CASSFRVVNGYTF
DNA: TGTGCCAGCAGCTTCAGGGTTGTCAATGGCTACACCTTC

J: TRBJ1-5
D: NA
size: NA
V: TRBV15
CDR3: CATSRDDGSNQPQHF
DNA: TGTGCCACCAGCAGAGATGACGGTAGCAATCAGCCCCAGCATTTT

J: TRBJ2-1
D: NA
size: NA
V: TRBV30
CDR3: CARSTPATVNEQFF
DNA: TGTGCCAGGTCAACCCCGGCGACGGTCAATGAGCAGTTCTTC

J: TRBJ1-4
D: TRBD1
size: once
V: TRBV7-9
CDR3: CASSWTGVAKEKLFF
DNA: TGTGCCAGCAGCTGGACAGGGGTGGCTAAAGAAAAACTGTTTTTT

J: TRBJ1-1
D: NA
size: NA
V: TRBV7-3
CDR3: CASSLMINTEAFF
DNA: TGTGCCAGCAGCCTGATGATAAACACTGAAGCTTTCTTT

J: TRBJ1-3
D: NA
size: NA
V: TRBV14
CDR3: CASSRNQGNTIYF
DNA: TGTGCCAGCAGCCGGAATCAGGGGAACACCATATATTTT

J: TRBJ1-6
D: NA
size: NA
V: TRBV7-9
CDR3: CASSGTGTENSPLHF
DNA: TGTGCCAGCAGCGGTACCGGGACGGAAAATTCACCCCTCCACTTT

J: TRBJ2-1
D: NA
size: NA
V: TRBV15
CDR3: CATSRGDASSYNEQFF
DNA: TGTGCCACCAGCAGAGGCGACGCGAGCTCCTACAATGAGCAGTTCTTC

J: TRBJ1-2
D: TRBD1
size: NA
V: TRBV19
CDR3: CASSIAGGFGYTF
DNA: TGTGCCAGTAGTATAGCAGGGGGTTTTGGCTACACCTTC

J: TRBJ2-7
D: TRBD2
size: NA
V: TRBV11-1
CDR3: CASSGGGVRREQYF
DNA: TGTGCCAGCAGCGGGGGAGGGGTTCGACGCGAGCAGTACTTC

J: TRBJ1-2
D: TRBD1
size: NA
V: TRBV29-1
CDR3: CSVGSGGRGYTF
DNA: TGCAGCGTTGGATCAGGGGGCCGGGGCTACACCTTC

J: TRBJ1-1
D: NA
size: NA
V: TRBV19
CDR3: CASSDSFGTEAFF
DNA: TGTGCCAGTAGCGACAGTTTCGGGACTGAAGCTTTCTTT

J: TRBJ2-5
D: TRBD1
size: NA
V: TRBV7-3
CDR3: CASSPGNRGGETQYF
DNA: TGTGCCAGCAGCCCAGGAAACAGGGGTGGAGAGACCCAGTACTTC

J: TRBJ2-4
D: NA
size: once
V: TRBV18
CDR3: CASSPPAGQNIQYF
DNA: TGTGCCAGCTCACCACCGGCGGGGCAAAACATTCAGTACTTC

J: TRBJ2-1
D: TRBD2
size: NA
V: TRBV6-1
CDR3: CASSEAPGGQFF
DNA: TGTGCCAGCAGTGAAGCCCCGGGAGGACAGTTCTTC

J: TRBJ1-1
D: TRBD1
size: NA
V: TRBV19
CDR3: CASNSRDRNTEAFF
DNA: TGTGCCAGTAATTCCCGGGACAGGAACACTGAAGCTTTCTTT

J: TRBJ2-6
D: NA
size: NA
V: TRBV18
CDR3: CAAGEFSNPGANVLTF
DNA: TGTGCCGCCGGAGAGTTTTCGAATCCTGGGGCCAACGTCCTGACTTTC

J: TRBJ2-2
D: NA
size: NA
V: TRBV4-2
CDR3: CASSQEYRELFF
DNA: TGTGCCAGCAGCCAAGAATATCGGGAGCTGTTTTTT

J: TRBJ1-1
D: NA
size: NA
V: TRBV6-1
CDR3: CASSELLRRMNTEAFF
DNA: TGTGCCAGCAGTGAGCTCCTTCGACGGATGAACACTGAAGCTTTCTTT

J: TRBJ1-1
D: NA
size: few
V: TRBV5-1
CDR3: CASSFIENTEAFF
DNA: TGCGCCAGCAGCTTCATAGAAAACACTGAAGCTTTCTTT

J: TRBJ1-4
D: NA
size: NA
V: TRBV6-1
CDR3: CASTPWFNEKLFF
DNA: TGTGCCAGCACGCCCTGGTTTAATGAAAAACTGTTTTTT

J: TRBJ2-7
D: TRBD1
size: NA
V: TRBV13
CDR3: CASSSRDRATYEQYF
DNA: TGTGCCAGCAGTTCCCGGGACAGGGCAACCTACGAGCAGTACTTC